This T cell receptor (beta chain) is from a study of cytomegalovirus exposure and HLA in healthy donors. Study conclusions and caveats: Rarity held for most TCR sequences, but there were some public TCRs that occurred in many donors. The study recorded 150 to 200 TCR beta chains that were cytomegalovirus-associated. About 87% or about 30% of the time was how often most TCR beta V segments were productive, according to an earlier analysis. TCR association rates varied by HLA locus in a later analysis, with DRB1 highest and HLA-C lowest.

In the PCR, 60 Vbeta and 13 Jbeta primers were used. Clones were sequenced by immunoSEQ multiplex PCR, and TCRdb holds only the in-frame ones, with some missing. The sample lists 100,000 to 150,000 clones, over 65% seen once, with 1.8% in the top ten. CDR3 size: 17 residues. Germline V gene data show CDR1 as LNHNV and CDR2 as YYDKDF (reference sequence). V lost 5 bases, J lost 0 bases, and 20 bases lay in between. A word on this clone: Antigen: not known.

The clonotype was recovered from a man aged 18 to 29 in good health and CMV-seronegative. The sequenced sample was PBMCs. This chain joins TRBV15 and TRBJ2-7, with D maybe TRBD2 (6 bases). Here the CDR3 reads CATSRRELATLSYEQYF. DNA for the CDR3: TGTGCCACCAGCCGCCGGGAACTAGCAACCCTCTCCTACGAGCAGTACTTC. The complete variable domain, with remaining parts taken from reference TRBV15 and TRBJ2-7, reads DAMVIQNPRYQVTQFGKPVTLSCSQTLNHNVMYWYQQKSSQAPKLLFHYYDKDFNNEADTPDNFQSRRPNTSFCFLDIRSPGLGDTAMYLCATSRRELATLSYEQYFGPGTRLTVT.